A selection of T cell receptor beta chains follows, all from one sample in a study of blood T cell repertoires in COVID-19. Libraries were prepared by immunoSEQ multiplex PCR; TCRdb keeps only in-frame clonotypes and omits some of them. This repertoire shows under 300,000 clones, approximately 80% found once; its top ten account for about 6.3%. The sequenced material came from peripheral blood. These receptors all stem from a woman aged 55 to 70 with active or convalescent COVID-19. CDR3s include the opening cysteine and the closing phenylalanine or tryptophan. The D gene is left open where the match is weak. Size is omitted from some rows. Given values are once, few, many or a class for expanded clones.

v_call	clone_size	d_call	j_call	cdr3_nt	cdr3_aa
TRBV4-2	-	-	TRBJ2-1	TGTGCCAGCAGCCAAGCGGGGATGAGCTCCTACAATGAGCAGTTCTTC	CASSQAGMSSYNEQFF
TRBV19	-	TRBD1	TRBJ2-7	TGTGCCAGTAGGGGACAGGGGGCCTACGAGCAGTACTTC	CASRGQGAYEQYF
TRBV5-3	-	-	TRBJ2-1	TGTGCCAGAAGGGGGGGATCCTACAATGAGCAGTTCTTC	CARRGGSYNEQFF
TRBV6-2/TRBV6-3	-	-	TRBJ1-2	TGTGCCAGCAGTTATGGGCAGAATTATGGCTACACCTTC	CASSYGQNYGYTF
TRBV5-1	-	TRBD2	TRBJ2-7	TGCGCCAGCAGCGACCCTAGCGGGAGGCCCTACGAGCAGTACTTC	CASSDPSGRPYEQYF
TRBV5-6	-	TRBD2	TRBJ2-5	TGTGCCAGCAGCAAGACTAGCCGGGTCGAGACCCAGTACTTC	CASSKTSRVETQYF
TRBV4-1	-	TRBD1	TRBJ2-3	TGCGCCAGCAGCCGATCTGACAGGGGATTAGATACGCAGTATTTT	CASSRSDRGLDTQYF
TRBV19	-	TRBD1	TRBJ1-4	TGTGCCAGTAGTAACCAGGGGGCGTTTAGTGAAAAACTGTTTTTT	CASSNQGAFSEKLFF
TRBV5-1	-	-	TRBJ2-5	TGCGCCAGCAGCTTGGACAGGAAAGAGACCCAGTACTTC	CASSLDRKETQYF
TRBV7-9	-	-	TRBJ1-1	TGTGCCAGCAGCCTACAGGGAAACACTATGAACACTGAAGCTTTCTTT	CASSLQGNTMNTEAFF
TRBV7-8	many	TRBD2	TRBJ2-1	TGTGCCAGCAGCGCCGACTCCCTAGCGGACTCCTACAATGAGCAGTTCTTC	CASSADSLADSYNEQFF
TRBV29-1	-	TRBD1	TRBJ1-1	TGCAGCGTTGAAGAGCTCCACGGGACAGGGTCGGTCACTGAAGCTTTCTTT	CSVEELHGTGSVTEAFF
TRBV19	-	-	TRBJ1-4	TGTGCCAGTGCGAGGGTGTGGAAAAATGAAAAACTGTTTTTT	CASARVWKNEKLFF
TRBV4-1	-	-	TRBJ2-1	TGCGCCAGCAGCCAAGTTCAACACTCCTACAATGAGCAGTTCTTC	CASSQVQHSYNEQFF
TRBV5-1	-	-	TRBJ2-7	TGCGCCAGCAGCTTGGACAGGGATTCCTACGAGCAGTACTTC	CASSLDRDSYEQYF
TRBV29-1	-	-	TRBJ2-2	TGCAGCGTTGAAGATCTAGCTAACCCACGGTGGCTGTTTTTT	CSVEDLANPRWLFF
TRBV5-1	-	TRBD1	TRBJ1-1	TGCGCCAGCAGCTCGGGCTCAGGGGGAAACACTGAAGCTTTCTTT	CASSSGSGGNTEAFF
TRBV27	few	TRBD2	TRBJ2-2	TGTGCCAGCAGTCCTATGGGGGGGTACACCGGGGAGCTGTTTTTT	CASSPMGGYTGELFF
TRBV19	-	-	TRBJ1-5	TGTGCCAGTAGTAGGACACAAGATCAGCCCCAGCATTTT	CASSRTQDQPQHF
TRBV15	once	TRBD1	TRBJ1-5	TGTGCCACCAGCATCACGCGACAGGGGGCTCAGCCCCAGCATTTT	CATSITRQGAQPQHF
TRBV5-6	few	TRBD1	TRBJ1-5	TGTGCCAGCAGCTTCCAGGACAGGGGTTACCAGCCCCAGCATTTT	CASSFQDRGYQPQHF
TRBV28	-	-	TRBJ1-4	TGTGCCAGCAGTTTGGGGACAACCGGTAATGAAAAACTGTTTTTT	CASSLGTTGNEKLFF
TRBV24-1	few	-	TRBJ2-7	TGTGCCACCAGTGATTCGTTCGCCTACGAGCAGTACTTC	CATSDSFAYEQYF
TRBV19	once	-	TRBJ2-1	TGTGCCAGTAGTCTACCCGGAGGGAGCTACAATGAGCAGTTCTTC	CASSLPGGSYNEQFF
TRBV21-1	-	-	TRBJ2-4	TGTGCCAGCAACACACAGGTAGCCAAAAACATTCAGTACTTC	CASNTQVAKNIQYF
TRBV11-2	-	TRBD1	TRBJ2-3	TGTGCCAGCAGCTTAGTAGGGACAGGGGTGGATACGCAGTATTTT	CASSLVGTGVDTQYF
TRBV19	few	-	TRBJ1-2	TGTGCCAGTAGTTCAACCCAGGGCTATGGCTACACCTTC	CASSSTQGYGYTF
TRBV2	-	TRBD1	TRBJ1-4	TGTGCCAGCAGTGCACAGGGGGCGTTGGGAACTAATGAAAAACTGTTTTTT	CASSAQGALGTNEKLFF
TRBV27	-	TRBD2	TRBJ2-3	TGTGCCAGCAGTGCGAAACTAGCGGGGGGAGGAGATACGCAGTATTTT	CASSAKLAGGGDTQYF
TRBV28	-	-	TRBJ1-3	TGTGCCAGCAGCCCGACAGAAAACACCATATATTTT	CASSPTENTIYF
TRBV10-3	-	TRBD1	TRBJ2-5	TGTGCCATCAGTGACCCTATAAGGGGACAGGCAGAGACCCAGTACTTC	CAISDPIRGQAETQYF
TRBV28	few	-	TRBJ1-2	TGTGCCAGCAGTTCGCCTCTCAGGGTAACCGGCTATGGCTACACCTTC	CASSSPLRVTGYGYTF
TRBV27	-	-	TRBJ2-7	TGTGCCAGCAGTACCCTATTGATTCGGGACGAGCAGTACTTC	CASSTLLIRDEQYF
TRBV6-6	-	-	TRBJ2-4	TGTGCCAGCAGTCCACGGGGTAGCGAGGGAGGAGGGAACATTCAGTACTTC	CASSPRGSEGGGNIQYF
TRBV28	-	TRBD1	TRBJ1-1	TGTGCCAGCAGTTTCACCCCCGGGACAGGGGTCAAGGGAGCTTTCTTT	CASSFTPGTGVKGAFF
TRBV28	-	-	TRBJ1-3	TGTGCCAGCAGTTCCATTGGGAGGTTTGGAAACACCATATATTTT	CASSSIGRFGNTIYF
TRBV24-1	-	-	TRBJ2-5	TGTGCCACCAGTGATTCGAGACAGCCCCCAGAGACCCAGTACTTC	CATSDSRQPPETQYF
TRBV18	once	-	TRBJ2-1	TGTGCCAGCTCCCCAGGGAGCACCTACAATGAGCAGTTCTTC	CASSPGSTYNEQFF
TRBV7-7	-	TRBD1	TRBJ2-7	TGTGCTAGCAGCCCGGGACAGGGTGAGGGGGAGCAGTACTTC	CASSPGQGEGEQYF
TRBV6-6	-	TRBD1	TRBJ1-2	TGTGCCAGCAGTCCCCTGGGACAGGGTAATGGCTACACCTTC	CASSPLGQGNGYTF
TRBV5-8	-	-	TRBJ2-1	TGTGCCAGCAGCGCCGCGGGAAGGTCCTACAATGAGCAGTTCTTC	CASSAAGRSYNEQFF
TRBV7-9	-	-	TRBJ1-1	TGTGCCACTACCTCGGGGAGGCACCAGAACACTGAAGCTTTCTTT	CATTSGRHQNTEAFF
TRBV5-8	-	-	TRBJ2-5	TGTGCCAGCAGTCTACTTGGGCGAGAGACCCAGTACTTC	CASSLLGRETQYF
TRBV7-2	-	TRBD1	TRBJ2-1	TGTGCCAGCAGCCCAGACAGGGCGGTTAATGAGCAGTTCTTC	CASSPDRAVNEQFF
TRBV3-1/TRBV3-2	-	-	TRBJ1-2	TGTGCCAGCAGCCAAGCTGATGGACAAGGTCATGGCTACACCTTC	CASSQADGQGHGYTF
TRBV6-4	once	TRBD1	TRBJ1-2	TGTGCCAGCAGTGACGGGACAGAACTCTATGGCTACACCTTC	CASSDGTELYGYTF
TRBV7-2	-	-	TRBJ1-6	TGTGCCAGCAGCCCCTGGGGGGTTGAGAATTCACCCCTCCACTTT	CASSPWGVENSPLHF
TRBV19	-	TRBD2	TRBJ2-1	TGTGCCAGTAGTCCAGGGGGGCTAGCGGGAGGGGACCTGCATGAGCAGTTCTTC	CASSPGGLAGGDLHEQFF
TRBV5-5	-	-	TRBJ2-1	TGTGCCAGCAGCTTGCGGGATTACAATGAGCAGTTCTTC	CASSLRDYNEQFF
TRBV7-8	-	TRBD2	TRBJ2-1	TGTGCCAGCAGCCTGAGCGGACTAGAACCATACAATGAGCAGTTCTTC	CASSLSGLEPYNEQFF
TRBV7-8	few	TRBD2	TRBJ2-3	TGTGCCAGCAGCTTACTCCCCGGCGGGGCTAGCGGTCTCGTATATACGCAGTATTTT	CASSLLPGGASGLVYTQYF
TRBV10-3	-	TRBD1	TRBJ2-5	TGTGCCATCAGTGAGCCTGGACAGGACCAAGAGACCCAGTACTTC	CAISEPGQDQETQYF
TRBV9	-	TRBD1	TRBJ2-1	TGTGCCAGCAGCGTAGACCCACAGGGGAGCTACAATGAGCAGTTCTTC	CASSVDPQGSYNEQFF
TRBV5-8	-	TRBD1	TRBJ2-1	TGTGCCAGCAGCTTAGTGATGTCTGGGACAGGGAATCGGGAGCAGTTCTTC	CASSLVMSGTGNREQFF
TRBV4-1	once	-	TRBJ2-3	TGCGCCAGCAGCCCCCTAGGACAGAAGGCAGATACGCAGTATTTT	CASSPLGQKADTQYF
TRBV19	once	TRBD2	TRBJ2-1	TGTGCCAGTAGTAGACTAGCGGGAGTGTCCTACAATGAGCAGTTCTTC	CASSRLAGVSYNEQFF
TRBV4-2	-	TRBD2	TRBJ2-3	TGTGCCAGCAGCCAGGACGGGAGGCGTTCTGGCACAGATACGCAGTATTTT	CASSQDGRRSGTDTQYF
TRBV14	once	-	TRBJ2-3	TGTGCCAGCAGCCAAAGGACAAGCACAGATACGCAGTATTTT	CASSQRTSTDTQYF
TRBV6-1	-	-	TRBJ1-3	TGTGCCAGCAGTGACCACTTGGGGGGGATGTCTGGAAACACCATATATTTT	CASSDHLGGMSGNTIYF